The clone carrying this T cell receptor (beta chain) was counted between two and nine times. This sample is part of a study of cytomegalovirus exposure and HLA in healthy donors. At collection, donors were nominally healthy, but unrecorded immune exposures were probable. 13 Jbeta primers and 60 Vbeta primers were used for the PCR. Assay: immunoSEQ multiplex PCR; the TCRdb copy retains only in-frame clones and omits some. Counted here are about 65,000 clones, 62% occurring once; the ten biggest clones make up around 3%. This sequence originates from a man younger than 45 in good health and CMV-seronegative. Sequencing input: PBMCs.

The CDR3 bases are TGTGCCAGCAGCCAGGCCGGGGGGGGAGCCTACGAGCAGTACTTC. It encodes CASSQAGGGAYEQYF. V is TRBV5-4 and J is TRBJ2-7; 8 bases map to TRBD2. The length of the CDR3 is 15 residues. From germline, CDR1 is SGHNT and CDR2 YYREEE (reference sequence). V lost 4 bases, J lost 2 bases, and 8 bases stayed unmatched.